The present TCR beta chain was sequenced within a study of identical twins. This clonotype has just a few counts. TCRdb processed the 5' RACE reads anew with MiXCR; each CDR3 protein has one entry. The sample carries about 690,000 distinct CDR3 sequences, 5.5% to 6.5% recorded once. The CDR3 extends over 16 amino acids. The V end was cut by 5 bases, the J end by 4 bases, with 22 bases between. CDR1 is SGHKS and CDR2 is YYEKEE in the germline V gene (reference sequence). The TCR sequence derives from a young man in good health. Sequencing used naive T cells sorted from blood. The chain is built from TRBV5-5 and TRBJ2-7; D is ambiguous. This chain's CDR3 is CASSPSTGYRNYEQYF. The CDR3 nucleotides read TGTGCCAGCAGTCCCTCGACCGGTTATCGGAATTACGAGCAGTACTTC. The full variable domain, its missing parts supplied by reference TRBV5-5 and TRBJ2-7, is DAGVTQSPTHLIKTRGQQVTLRCSPISGHKSVSWYQQVLGQGPQFIFQYYEKEERGRGNFPDRFSARQFPNYSSELNVNALLLGDSALYLCASSPSTGYRNYEQYFGPGTRLTVT.